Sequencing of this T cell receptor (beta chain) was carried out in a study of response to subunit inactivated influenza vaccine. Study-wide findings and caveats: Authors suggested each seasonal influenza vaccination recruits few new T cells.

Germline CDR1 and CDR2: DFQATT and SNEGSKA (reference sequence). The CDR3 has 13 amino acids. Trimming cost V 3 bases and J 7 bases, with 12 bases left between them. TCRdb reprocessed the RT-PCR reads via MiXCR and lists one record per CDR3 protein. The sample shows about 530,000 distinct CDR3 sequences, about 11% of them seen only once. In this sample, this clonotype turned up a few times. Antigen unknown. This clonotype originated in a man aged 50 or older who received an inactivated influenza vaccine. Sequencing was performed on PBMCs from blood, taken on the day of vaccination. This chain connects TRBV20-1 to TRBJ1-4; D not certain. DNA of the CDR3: TGCAGTGCTAGCGTCACCCATAGTGAAAAACTGTTTTTT. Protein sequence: CSASVTHSEKLFF.